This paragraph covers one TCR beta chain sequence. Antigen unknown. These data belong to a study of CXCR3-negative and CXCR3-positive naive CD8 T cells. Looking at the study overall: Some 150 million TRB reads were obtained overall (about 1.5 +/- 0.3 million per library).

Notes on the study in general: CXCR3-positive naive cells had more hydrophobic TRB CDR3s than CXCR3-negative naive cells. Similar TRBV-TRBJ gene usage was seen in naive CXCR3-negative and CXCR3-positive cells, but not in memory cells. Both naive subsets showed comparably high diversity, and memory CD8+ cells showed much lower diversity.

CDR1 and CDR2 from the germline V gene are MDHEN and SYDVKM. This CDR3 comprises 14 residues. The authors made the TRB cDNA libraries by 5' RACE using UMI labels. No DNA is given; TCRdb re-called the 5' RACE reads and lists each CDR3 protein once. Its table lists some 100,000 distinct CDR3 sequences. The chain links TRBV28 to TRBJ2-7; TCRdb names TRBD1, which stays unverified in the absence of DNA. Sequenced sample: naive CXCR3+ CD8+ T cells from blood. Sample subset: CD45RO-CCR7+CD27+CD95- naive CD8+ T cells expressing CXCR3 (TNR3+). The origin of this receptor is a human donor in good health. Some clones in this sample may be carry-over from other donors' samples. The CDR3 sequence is CASSFRGQTYEQYF.